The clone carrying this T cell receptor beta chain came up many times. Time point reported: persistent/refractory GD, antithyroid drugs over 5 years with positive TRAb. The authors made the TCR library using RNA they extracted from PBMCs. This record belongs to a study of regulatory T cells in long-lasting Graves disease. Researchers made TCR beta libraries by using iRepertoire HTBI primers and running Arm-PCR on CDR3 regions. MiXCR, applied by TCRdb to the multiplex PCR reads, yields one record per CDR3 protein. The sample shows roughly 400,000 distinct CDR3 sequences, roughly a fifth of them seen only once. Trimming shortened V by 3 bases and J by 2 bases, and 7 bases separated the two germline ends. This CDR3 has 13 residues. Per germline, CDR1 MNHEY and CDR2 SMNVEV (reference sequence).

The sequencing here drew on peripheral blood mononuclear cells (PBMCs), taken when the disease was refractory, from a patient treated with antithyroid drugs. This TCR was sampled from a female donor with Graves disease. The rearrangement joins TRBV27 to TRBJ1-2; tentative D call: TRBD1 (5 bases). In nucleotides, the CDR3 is TGTGCCAGCAGTTTTCGACAGAACTATGGCTACACCTTC. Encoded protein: CASSFRQNYGYTF.